These 15 T cell receptor beta chains came from one sample sequenced in a study of blood T cell repertoires in COVID-19. Generated by immunoSEQ multiplex PCR, the TCRdb table keeps only in-frame clones and is missing some. The sample has 95,000 to 120,000 clones, less than 75% seen once. Sequenced material: peripheral blood. The receptor set was obtained from a woman in her forties with acute or convalescent COVID-19.

V and J are TRBV10-3 and TRBJ2-7; possible D gene TRBD2, 7 bases. CDR1 is ENHRY and CDR2 is SYGVKD in the germline V gene. Trimming shortened V by 4 bases and J by 3 bases, and 13 bases separated the two germline ends. The CDR3 is 14 amino acids. The CDR3 DNA reads TGTGCCATCAGTGGGGGGGGCTCCGGCTACGAGCAGTACTTC. Its protein is CAISGGGSGYEQYF.

V is TRBV19 and J is TRBJ1-6; 9 bases map to TRBD1. This CDR3 has 17 amino acids. The trim removed 4 bases at V and 1 base at J, leaving 5 bases unmatched. CDR1 and CDR2 from the germline V gene are LNHDA and SQIVND (reference sequence). CDR3 region: CASSTEQGASYNSPLHF. CDR3 coding DNA: TGTGCCAGTAGTACCGAACAGGGGGCATCCTATAATTCACCCCTCCACTTT.

The gene calls are TRBV28 and TRBJ2-5, with 7 bases aligning to TRBD2. The germline V gene encodes CDR1 MDHEN and CDR2 SYDVKM. V lost 5 bases, J lost 4 bases, and 7 bases stayed unmatched. CDR3 length equals 14 residues. The DNA of the CDR3 is TGTGCCAGCAGTGCCGGGACTATCCCAGAGACCCAGTACTTC. Translation: CASSAGTIPETQYF.

The V and J genes are TRBV30 and TRBJ1-1, with a possible D match to TRBD1 (6 bases). CDR3 length: 14 residues. Trimming cost V 2 bases and J 3 bases, with 13 bases left between them. Germline lookup yields CDR1 GTSNPN and CDR2 SVGIG (reference sequence). The CDR3 DNA follows: TGTGCCTGGAGTCTAGGGGGTTCGTACACTGAAGCTTTCTTT. As protein: CAWSLGGSYTEAFF.

The chain is built from TRBV2 and TRBJ2-7; TRBD2 agrees at 8 bases. The CDR3 sequence is 14 residues long. CDR1 and CDR2 (germline): SNHLY, FYNNEI. V shed 6 bases, J shed 1 base, and the junction held 5 bases outside the gene matches. The chain's CDR3 is CASRGSSGSYEQYF. CDR3 bases: TGTGCCAGCAGGGGGTCTAGCGGGTCCTACGAGCAGTACTTC. Based on the CDR3 plus reference TRBV2 and TRBJ2-7, the full variable domain is EPEVTQTPSHQVTQMGQEVILRCVPISNHLYFYWYRQILGQKVEFLVSFYNNEISEKSEIFDDQFSVERPDGSNFTLKIRSTKLEDSAMYFCASRGSSGSYEQYFGPGTRLTVT.

CDR3 protein: CASSQDGGADTQYF. Written as DNA, the CDR3 is TGTGCCAGCAGCCAAGATGGGGGGGCGGATACGCAGTATTTT. This chain uses TRBV3-1 (or the pseudogene TRBV3-2) with TRBJ2-3; D is perhaps TRBD2 (7 bases). CDR1 and CDR2 from the germline V gene are LGHDT and YNNKEL (reference sequence). V was cut by 0 bases and J by 6 bases, with 10 bases left in between. The CDR3 covers 14 residues.

This chain uses TRBV7-2 with TRBJ2-1; 9 bases are shared with TRBD2. The CDR3 covers 15 residues. Trimming took 4 bases from V and 5 from J; bases not matched to a gene: 6. CDR1 is SGHTA, CDR2 FQGNSA, per germline. Written as DNA, the CDR3 is TGTGCCAGCAGCTATTCTAGCGGGGTAGACAATGAGCAGTTCTTC. It codes for CASSYSSGVDNEQFF. Full variable domain (missing parts from reference TRBV7-2 and TRBJ2-1): GAGVSQSPSNKVTEKGKDVELRCDPISGHTALYWYRQSLGQGLEFLIYFQGNSAPDKSGLPSDRFSAERTGGSVSTLTIQRTQQEDSAVYLCASSYSSGVDNEQFFGPGTRLTVL.

This sequence joins TRBV3-1 (or the pseudogene TRBV3-2) and TRBJ2-5; D possibly corresponds to TRBD1 (6 bases). The V gene's germline CDR1 is LGHDT and CDR2 YNNKEL (reference sequence). V lost 4 bases, J lost 6 bases, and 24 bases lay in between. This CDR3 region has 17 residues. This CDR3 reads CASSPSSGTPRGKTQYF. CDR3 DNA sequence: TGTGCCAGCAGCCCCTCCTCCGGGACACCGAGGGGGAAGACCCAGTACTTC.

V is TRBV7-9 and J is TRBJ2-3; 7 bases agree with TRBD2. CDR3 length: 17 residues. Unmatched junction bases numbered 9, after V lost 1 base and J lost 2 bases. CDR1 SEHNR and CDR2 FQNEAQ come from the germline V gene (reference sequence). CDR3 bases: TGTGCCAGCAGCTTAGGCTATCGGGGGGAGGTCACAGATACGCAGTATTTT. Protein: CASSLGYRGEVTDTQYF.

This clone was observed a single time. This chain connects TRBV3-1 (or the pseudogene TRBV3-2) to TRBJ2-5; D is perhaps TRBD1 (5 bases). The CDR3 runs 13 residues. Germline V gene data show CDR1 as LGHDT and CDR2 as YNNKEL (reference sequence). V shed 7 bases and J shed 5 bases, with 14 bases lying between them. CDR3 sequence reads: CASKGVTRETQYF. In DNA form, the CDR3 reads TGTGCCAGCAAAGGGGTAACAAGGGAGACCCAGTACTTC.

This rearrangement joins TRBV30 to TRBJ1-3, with D unclear. Germline V gene lookup returns CDR1 GTSNPN and CDR2 SVGIG (reference sequence). The CDR3 contains 13 residues. V lost 4 bases to trimming and J lost 4 bases, with 11 bases between them. The CDR3 nucleotides are TGTGCCTGGATTGTGGCAGGCGGAAACACCATATATTTT. It encodes CAWIVAGGNTIYF.

The chain links TRBV7-9 to TRBJ2-1; perhaps TRBD2 as D (6 bases). The CDR3 consists of 15 residues. From germline, CDR1 is SEHNR and CDR2 FQNEAQ (reference sequence). V was trimmed by 4 bases and J by 6 bases, leaving 16 bases between them. CDR3 protein: CASSSWRDLFNEQFF. As DNA, the CDR3 is TGTGCCAGCAGCTCCTGGCGGGACCTCTTCAATGAGCAGTTCTTC.

The chain links TRBV29-1 to TRBJ2-2; the match to TRBD1 covers 10 bases. CDR3 length: 14 amino acids. The J segment lost 3 bases and the V segment lost 5 bases, leaving 3 bases of the junction unmatched. CDR1 is SQVTM, CDR2 ANQGSEA, per germline. The CDR3: CSVRQGAYTGELFF. The CDR3 coding sequence is TGCAGCGTTCGACAGGGGGCATACACCGGGGAGCTGTTTTTT.

The chain combines TRBV6-5 with TRBJ1-6; D not certain. V lost 6 bases and J 7 bases, leaving 10 bases between the germline ends. Germline V gene data show CDR1 as MNHEY and CDR2 as SVGAGI. The CDR3 has 13 amino acids. CDR3 in DNA: TGTGCCAGCAGCATACAAAAAAATTCACCCCTCCACTTT. Protein sequence: CASSIQKNSPLHF.

The chain uses TRBV19 and TRBJ1-2, with D uncertain. The CDR3 covers 11 residues. The V and J ends lost 3 bases and 8 bases respectively, with 7 bases between them. CDR1 LNHDA and CDR2 SQIVND come from the germline V gene (reference sequence). For the CDR3, the DNA is TGTGCCAGTAGTATGGGCCGGGGCTACACCTTC. This encodes CASSMGRGYTF.